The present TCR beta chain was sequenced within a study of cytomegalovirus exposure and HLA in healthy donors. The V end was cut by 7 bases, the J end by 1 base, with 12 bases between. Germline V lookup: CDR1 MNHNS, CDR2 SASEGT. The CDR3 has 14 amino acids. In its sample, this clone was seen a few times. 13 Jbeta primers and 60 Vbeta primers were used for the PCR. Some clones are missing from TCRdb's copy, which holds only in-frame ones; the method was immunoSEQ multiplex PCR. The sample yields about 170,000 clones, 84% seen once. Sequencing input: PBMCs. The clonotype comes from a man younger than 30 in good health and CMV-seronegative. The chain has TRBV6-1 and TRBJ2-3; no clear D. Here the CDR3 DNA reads TGTGCCAGCACTATCGTGGTGGGCACAGATACGCAGTATTTT. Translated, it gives CASTIVVGTDTQYF.